This entry lists 4 T cell receptor beta chains sequenced from one sample in a study of metastatic and nonmetastatic thyroid tumors. Thyroid surgery had not been preceded by any treatment in any patient. TCRdb used MiXCR to call clones anew from the PCR reads. Of some 27,000 clones in the sample, under 25% were seen once. Sequenced material: blood. These receptors were collected from a male donor with papillary thyroid cancer or a benign thyroid nodule (not recorded which). Some clones in this sample may be carry-over from other donors' samples.

For this clone: Sequence at one end of the junction differs from germline and may be a read error. The V call is TRBV18, the J call TRBJ2-7; D is unresolved. This CDR3 is 15 amino acids long. Germline lookup yields CDR1 KGHSH and CDR2 LQKENI. For the CDR3, the DNA is TGTGTCAGCTCACCTCAGATCGCCGTATTCTACGAGCAGTACTTC. Translation gives CVSSPQIAVFYEQYF.

This clone was seen many times. The chain combines TRBV2 with TRBJ1-5, with D possibly being TRBD1 (5 bases). The CDR3 length is 14 residues. V was trimmed by 5 bases and J by 3 bases, leaving 11 bases between them. CDR1 is SNHLY and CDR2 is FYNNEI in the germline V gene. The CDR3 spells CASSSQVSNQPQHF. The CDR3, as DNA: TGTGCCAGCAGTTCACAGGTCTCCAATCAGCCCCAGCATTTT.

This clone was seen repeatedly, ten times or more. The genes are TRBV7-2 and TRBJ2-1, with D perhaps TRBD2 (5 bases). The ends were cut back, 2 bases at V and 0 bases at J, with 14 bases in the middle. The CDR3 is made up of 17 amino acids. Germline CDR1 reads SGHTA; CDR2 reads FQGNSA. The CDR3 DNA reads TGTGCCAGCAGCTTAATTGGGAGCGGCCGCTCCTACAATGAGCAGTTCTTC. Amino acids: CASSLIGSGRSYNEQFF.

Many counts were recorded for this clone. The chain recombines TRBV24-1 with TRBJ2-7; D uncertain. The CDR3 consists of 14 residues. The ends were cut back, 0 bases at V and 3 bases at J, with 8 bases in the middle. CDR1 is KGHDR, CDR2 SFDVKD, per germline. CDR3 region: CATSDLDSGYEQYF. The CDR3 DNA is TGTGCCACCAGTGATTTGGATTCTGGCTACGAGCAGTACTTC.